This T cell receptor (beta chain) comes out of a study of early T cells in non-severe SARS-CoV-2 infection. Study in general: Unsorted whole-blood RNA was sequenced in bulk, leaving chains unpaired.

Study findings and constraints: There was a bias toward anti-spike CD8 responses in VDJdb matching, which missed private and CD4 specificities.

A remark on this clonotype: Its antigen is undetermined.

Individual cDNA molecules each received unique molecular identifiers attached to them. TCRdb reprocessed the 5' RACE reads with MiXCR, giving one entry per CDR3 protein. The sample lists 60,000 or so distinct CDR3 sequences, around 13% seen once, with over 1.2% in the top ten. The TCR sequence derives from an adult who was a healthcare worker with PCR-confirmed SARS-CoV-2 infection or an uninfected control (not recorded which). This material consisted of whole blood, taken at baseline.

CDR3 nucleotides: TGCAGCGTTGATCCGGGGGGCGGCAATGAGCAGTTCTTC. Encoded protein: CSVDPGGGNEQFF. The genes are TRBV29-1 and TRBJ2-1, with TRBD2 as a possible D gene (7 bases). Trimming took 3 bases from V and 6 from J, leaving 12 bases between them. This CDR3 spans 13 amino acids. Germline assignment: CDR1 SQVTM and CDR2 ANQGSEA.